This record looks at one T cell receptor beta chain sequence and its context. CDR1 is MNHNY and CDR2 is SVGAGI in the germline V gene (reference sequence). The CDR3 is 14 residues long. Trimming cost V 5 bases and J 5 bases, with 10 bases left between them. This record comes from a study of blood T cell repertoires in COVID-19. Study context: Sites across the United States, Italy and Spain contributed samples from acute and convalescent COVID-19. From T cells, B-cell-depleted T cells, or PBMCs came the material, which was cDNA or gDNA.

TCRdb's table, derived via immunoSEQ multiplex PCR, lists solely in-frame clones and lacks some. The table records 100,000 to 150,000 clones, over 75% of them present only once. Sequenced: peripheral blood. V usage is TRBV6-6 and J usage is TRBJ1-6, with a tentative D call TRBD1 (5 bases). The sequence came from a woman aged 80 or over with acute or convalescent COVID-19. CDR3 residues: CASSPQGDNSPLHF. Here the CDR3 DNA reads TGTGCCAGCAGTCCTCAGGGTGATAATTCACCCCTCCACTTT.